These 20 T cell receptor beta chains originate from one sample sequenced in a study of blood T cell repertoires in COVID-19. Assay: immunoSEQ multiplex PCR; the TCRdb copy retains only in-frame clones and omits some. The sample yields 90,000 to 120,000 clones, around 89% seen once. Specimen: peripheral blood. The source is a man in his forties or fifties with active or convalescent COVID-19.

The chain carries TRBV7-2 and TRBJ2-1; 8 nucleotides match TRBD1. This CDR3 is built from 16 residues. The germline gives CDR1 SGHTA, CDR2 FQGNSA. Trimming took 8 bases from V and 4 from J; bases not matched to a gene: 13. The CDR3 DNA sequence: TGTGCCAGCTCCCCCGGCGAAGGACAGGGTTACAATGAGCAGTTCTTC. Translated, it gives CASSPGEGQGYNEQFF. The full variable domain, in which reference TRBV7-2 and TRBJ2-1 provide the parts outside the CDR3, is GAGVSQSPSNKVTEKGKDVELRCDPISGHTALYWYRQSLGQGLEFLIYFQGNSAPDKSGLPSDRFSAERTGGSVSTLTIQRTQQEDSAVYLCASSPGEGQGYNEQFFGPGTRLTVL.

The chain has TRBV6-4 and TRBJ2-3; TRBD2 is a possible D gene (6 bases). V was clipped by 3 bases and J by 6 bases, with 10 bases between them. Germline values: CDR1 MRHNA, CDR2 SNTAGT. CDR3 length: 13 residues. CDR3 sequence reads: CASSETRGDTQYF. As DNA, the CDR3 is TGTGCCAGCAGTGAGACTAGAGGGGATACGCAGTATTTT.

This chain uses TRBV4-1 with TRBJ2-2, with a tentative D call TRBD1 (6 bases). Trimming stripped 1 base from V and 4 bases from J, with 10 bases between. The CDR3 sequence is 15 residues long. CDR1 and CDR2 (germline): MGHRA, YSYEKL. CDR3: CASSQGLGGTGELFF. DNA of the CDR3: TGCGCCAGCAGCCAAGGCCTAGGGGGCACCGGGGAGCTGTTTTTT.

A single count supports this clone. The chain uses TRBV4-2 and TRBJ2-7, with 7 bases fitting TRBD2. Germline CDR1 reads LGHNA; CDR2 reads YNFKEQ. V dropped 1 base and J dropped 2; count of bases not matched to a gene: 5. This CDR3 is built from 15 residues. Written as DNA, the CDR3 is TGTGCCAGCAGCCAAGGGAGCGGGGAAACCTACGAGCAGTACTTC. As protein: CASSQGSGETYEQYF.

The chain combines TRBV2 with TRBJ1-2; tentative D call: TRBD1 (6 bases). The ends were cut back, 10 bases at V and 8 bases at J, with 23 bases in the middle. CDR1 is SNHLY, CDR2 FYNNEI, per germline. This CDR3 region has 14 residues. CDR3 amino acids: CATTAGVQGVGYTF. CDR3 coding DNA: TGTGCCACTACAGCGGGGGTACAGGGTGTCGGCTACACCTTC.

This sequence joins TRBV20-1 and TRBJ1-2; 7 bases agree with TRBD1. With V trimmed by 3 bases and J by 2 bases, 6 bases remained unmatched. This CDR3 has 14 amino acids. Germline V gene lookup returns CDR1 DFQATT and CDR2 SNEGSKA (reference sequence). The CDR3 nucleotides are TGCAGTGCTAGTACAGGGGCCCTCAACTATGGCTACACCTTC. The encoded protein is CSASTGALNYGYTF.

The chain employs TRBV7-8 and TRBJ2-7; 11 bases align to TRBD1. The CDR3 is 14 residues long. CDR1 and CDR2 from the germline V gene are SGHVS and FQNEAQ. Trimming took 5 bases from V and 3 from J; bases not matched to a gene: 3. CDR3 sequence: CASSPGTGGYEQYF. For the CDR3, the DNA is TGTGCCAGCAGCCCCGGGACAGGGGGCTACGAGCAGTACTTC.

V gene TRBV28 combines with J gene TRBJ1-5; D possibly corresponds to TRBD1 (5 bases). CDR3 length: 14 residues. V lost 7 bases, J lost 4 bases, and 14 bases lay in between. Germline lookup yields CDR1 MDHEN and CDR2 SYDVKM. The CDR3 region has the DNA TGTGCCAGCAACAAGGGGCGACTTAATCAGCCCCAGCATTTT. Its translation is CASNKGRLNQPQHF.

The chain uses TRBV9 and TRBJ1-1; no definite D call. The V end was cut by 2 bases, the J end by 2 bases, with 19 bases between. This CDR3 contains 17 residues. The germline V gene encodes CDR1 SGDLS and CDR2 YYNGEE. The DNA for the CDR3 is TGTGCCAGCAGCGTCCTGCCCCTTGAGGATTTTAACACTGAAGCTTTCTTT. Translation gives CASSVLPLEDFNTEAFF.

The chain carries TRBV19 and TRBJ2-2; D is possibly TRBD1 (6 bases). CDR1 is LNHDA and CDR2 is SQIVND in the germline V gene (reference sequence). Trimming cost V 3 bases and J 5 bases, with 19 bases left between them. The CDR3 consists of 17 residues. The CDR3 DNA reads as TGTGCCAGTAGTATTCCCGTAGGCAGGGGACGTACCGGGGAGCTGTTTTTT. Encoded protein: CASSIPVGRGRTGELFF.

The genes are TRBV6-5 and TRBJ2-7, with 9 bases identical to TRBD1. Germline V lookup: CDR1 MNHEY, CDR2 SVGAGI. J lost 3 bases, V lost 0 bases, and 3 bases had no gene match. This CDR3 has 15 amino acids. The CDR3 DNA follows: TGTGCCAGCAGTTACTCGGAGACAGGGGGCTACGAGCAGTACTTC. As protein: CASSYSETGGYEQYF.

CDR3 coding DNA: TGTGCCAGCAGTCCTCGACGGCTGACAGGGACCTACAATGAGCAGTTCTTC. Its protein is CASSPRRLTGTYNEQFF. The chain links TRBV27 to TRBJ2-1, with 7 positions matching TRBD1. The J segment lost 2 bases and the V segment lost 5 bases, leaving 12 bases of the junction unmatched. The CDR3 is 17 residues long. Germline CDR1 reads MNHEY; CDR2 reads SMNVEV (reference sequence).

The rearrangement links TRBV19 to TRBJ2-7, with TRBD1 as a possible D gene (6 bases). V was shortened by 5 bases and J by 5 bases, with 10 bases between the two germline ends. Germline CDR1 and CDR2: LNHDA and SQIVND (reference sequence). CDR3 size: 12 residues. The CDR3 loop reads CASSHTGNEQYF. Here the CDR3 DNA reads TGTGCCAGTAGTCACACAGGGAACGAGCAGTACTTC. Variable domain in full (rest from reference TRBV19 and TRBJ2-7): DGGITQSPKYLFRKEGQNVTLSCEQNLNHDAMYWYRQDPGQGLRLIYYSQIVNDFQKGDIAEGYSVSREKKESFPLTVTSAQKNPTAFYLCASSHTGNEQYFGPGTRLTVT.

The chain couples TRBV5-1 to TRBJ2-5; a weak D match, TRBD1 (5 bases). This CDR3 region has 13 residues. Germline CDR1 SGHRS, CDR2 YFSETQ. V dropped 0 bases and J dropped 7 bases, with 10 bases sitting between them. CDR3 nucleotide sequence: TGCGCCAGCAGCTTGGACGCTGGGGCGACCCAGTACTTC. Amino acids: CASSLDAGATQYF.

CDR3 sequence: CASSWGTGVSPLHF. The CDR3, as DNA: TGTGCCAGCAGTTGGGGGACAGGGGTTTCACCCCTCCACTTT. The rearrangement uses TRBV6-5 and TRBJ1-6; TRBD1 matches at 10 bases. V shed 4 bases, J shed 9 bases, and the junction held 3 bases outside the gene matches. CDR3 size: 14 residues. Germline assignment: CDR1 MNHEY and CDR2 SVGAGI.

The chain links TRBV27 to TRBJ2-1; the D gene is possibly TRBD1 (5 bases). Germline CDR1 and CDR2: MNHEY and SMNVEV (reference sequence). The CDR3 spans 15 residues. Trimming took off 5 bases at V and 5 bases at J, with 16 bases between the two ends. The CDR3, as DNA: TGTGCCAGCAGTCTCCAGGGCCCTGCTCACAATGAGCAGTTCTTC. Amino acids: CASSLQGPAHNEQFF.

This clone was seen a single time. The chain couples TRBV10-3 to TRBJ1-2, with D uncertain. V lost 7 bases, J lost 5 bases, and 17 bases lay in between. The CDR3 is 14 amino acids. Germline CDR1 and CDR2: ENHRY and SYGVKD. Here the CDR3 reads CAITDPGMEYGYTF. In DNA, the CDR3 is TGTGCCATCACGGACCCCGGGATGGAATATGGCTACACCTTC.

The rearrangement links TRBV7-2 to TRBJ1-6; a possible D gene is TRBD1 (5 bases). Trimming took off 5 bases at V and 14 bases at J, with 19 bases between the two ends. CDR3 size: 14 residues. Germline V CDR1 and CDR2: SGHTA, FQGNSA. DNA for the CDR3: TGTGCCAGCAGCAGGGACGCTGGTAGCGGGGCCCTCCACTTT. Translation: CASSRDAGSGALHF.

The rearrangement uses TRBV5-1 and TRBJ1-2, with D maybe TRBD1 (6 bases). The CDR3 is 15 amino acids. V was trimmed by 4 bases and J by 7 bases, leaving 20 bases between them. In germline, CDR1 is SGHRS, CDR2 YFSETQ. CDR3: CASSPYLDSTGGYTF. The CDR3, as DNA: TGCGCCAGCAGCCCTTATTTGGACAGTACGGGTGGCTACACCTTC.

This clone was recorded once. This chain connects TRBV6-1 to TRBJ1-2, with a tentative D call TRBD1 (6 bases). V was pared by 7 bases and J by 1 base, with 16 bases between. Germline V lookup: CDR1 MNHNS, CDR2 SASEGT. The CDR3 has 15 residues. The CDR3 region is CASTLAGGGNYGYTF. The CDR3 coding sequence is TGTGCCAGCACTCTGGCGGGGGGCGGTAACTATGGCTACACCTTC.